This passage covers 21 T cell receptor beta chains from one sample sequenced in a study of blood T cell repertoires in COVID-19 (TCRdb year 2020). Receptors were amplified or captured by the immunoSEQ multiplex PCR assay. Imported from immuneACCESS, the table was reduced by TCRdb to in-frame sequences with V and J called. These copies leave out some clones; in studies compared against another copy, an unresolved V gene accounts for under half, and the cause of the remainder is not known. The sample contains about 93,000 clones, 90% of them found a single time. The top ten constitute roughly 1.5% of the sample. The sample taken for sequencing was peripheral blood. These receptors were collected from a human donor with active COVID-19. The donor label of this sample is uncertain.

The V gene is TRBV27, the J gene TRBJ2-6; 7 bases are shared with TRBD1. The V gene's germline CDR1 is MNHEY and CDR2 SMNVEV (reference sequence). The V gene end was trimmed by 0 bases and the J gene end by 0 bases; junction bases not matched to a gene: 2. The CDR3 runs 17 residues. CDR3 region: CASSLSAGGSGANVLTF. In nucleotides, the CDR3 is TGTGCCAGCAGTTTATCGGCAGGGGGCTCTGGGGCCAACGTCCTGACTTTC.

This clone appeared a single time. This chain joins TRBV12-3 or TRBV12-4 and TRBJ1-2; TRBD1 is a possible D gene (5 bases). The CDR3 is made up of 13 amino acids. V lost 2 bases, J lost 7 bases, and 11 bases lay in between. The CDR3 bases are TGTGCCAGCAGTTTAAGGGGAGGCGTTGGCTACACCTTC. Protein: CASSLRGGVGYTF.

V and J are TRBV5-3 and TRBJ2-4; 7 bases map to TRBD2. TRBV5-3 falls under the ORF class, with uncertain function. Losses at the gene ends were 4 bases for V and 1 base for J; bases not matched to a gene: 8. This CDR3 comprises 16 residues. CDR3: CARSMRRRGAKNIQYF. Written as DNA, the CDR3 is TGTGCCAGAAGCATGCGACGGCGGGGGGCCAAAAACATTCAGTACTTC.

The chain links TRBV27 to TRBJ2-2; 8 nucleotides line up with TRBD2. The CDR3 has 14 residues. After removal of 6 bases from V and 6 bases from J, the junction contained 6 bases not matched to a gene. CDR1 MNHEY and CDR2 SMNVEV come from the germline V gene (reference sequence). The CDR3 DNA follows: TGTGCCAGCAGACCCGGGACTAGTCCCGGGGAGCTGTTTTTT. Translating gives CASRPGTSPGELFF.

This chain joins TRBV4-3 and TRBJ1-2, with D perhaps TRBD1 (5 bases). CDR3 size: 15 residues. The V end lost 0 bases, the J end lost 3 bases, and 11 bases lay between the germline ends. Germline-derived CDR1 and CDR2 are LGHNA and YSLEER. Written as DNA, the CDR3 is TGCGCCAGCAGCCAAGAGAGGGGAGGGCACTATGGCTACACCTTC. It codes for CASSQERGGHYGYTF.

The chain employs TRBV6-4 and TRBJ2-2; D possibly corresponds to TRBD2 (6 bases). The CDR3 length is 16 residues. Trimming removed 5 bases at V and 2 bases at J, with 15 bases between. CDR1 is MRHNA, CDR2 SNTAGT, per germline. The CDR3 DNA follows: TGTGCCAGCAGTAATACCGGGAGCTTAAACACCGGGGAGCTGTTTTTT. The encoded protein is CASSNTGSLNTGELFF.

The V and J genes are TRBV2 and TRBJ1-1; 8 bases are a match to TRBD1. This CDR3 has 13 amino acids. CDR1 is SNHLY and CDR2 is FYNNEI in the germline V gene. The junction had 1 base not matched to a gene; V was cut back by 3 bases and J by 4 bases. The CDR3 sequence is CASSDQGATEAFF. DNA of the CDR3: TGTGCCAGCAGTGATCAGGGGGCCACTGAAGCTTTCTTT.

The chain links TRBV7-8 to TRBJ1-1; maybe TRBD1 (5 bases). Per germline, CDR1 SGHVS and CDR2 FQNEAQ. Trimming removed 5 bases from V and 3 bases from J, with 10 bases in between. The CDR3 has 13 amino acids. In DNA, the CDR3 is TGTGCCAGCAGCACCCAGGGATACACTGAAGCTTTCTTT. It yields the protein CASSTQGYTEAFF.

The gene calls are TRBV7-8 and TRBJ2-1; TRBD1 matches at 8 bases. The CDR3 extends over 13 amino acids. Per the germline V gene, CDR1 is SGHVS and CDR2 is FQNEAQ. Trimming cost V 6 bases and J 6 bases; bases outside gene matches: 4. CDR3 DNA: TGTGCCAGCAGGGAAGACAGGGGCAATGAGCAGTTCTTC. It yields the protein CASREDRGNEQFF.

The CDR3 bases are TGTGCCAGCAGCTTGATTGACGGAGCCGGCGGCTACACCTTC. Its protein is CASSLIDGAGGYTF. This sequence joins TRBV5-4 and TRBJ1-2; D unclear. Germline V CDR1 and CDR2: SGHNT, YYREEE (reference sequence). V was trimmed by 1 base and J by 8 bases, leaving 15 bases between them. The CDR3 loop spans 14 amino acids.

This clone was seen a single time. V is TRBV7-8 and J is TRBJ1-5; tentative D call: TRBD1 (6 bases). Germline V gene data show CDR1 as SGHVS and CDR2 as FQNEAQ. The CDR3 covers 17 residues. The V gene lost 1 base and the J gene lost 0 bases, with 13 bases spanning the gap. Here the CDR3 DNA reads TGTGCCAGCAGCTTAGGAGGGGGTTTATATAGCAATCAGCCCCAGCATTTT. This translates into CASSLGGGLYSNQPQHF.

The J gene is TRBJ1-6, the V gene TRBV5-4, with D possibly matching TRBD1 (5 bases). The V and J ends lost 1 base and 14 bases respectively, with 13 bases between them. The CDR3 contains 13 residues. CDR1 is SGHNT, CDR2 YYREEE, per germline (reference sequence). The CDR3 DNA reads TGTGCCAGCAGCTTGCAGGCCGGACAAGCCCTCCACTTT. Translated: CASSLQAGQALHF.

J is TRBJ2-5 and V is TRBV15; TRBD1 agrees at 11 bases. The trim removed 8 bases at V and 2 bases at J, leaving 1 base unmatched. The V gene's germline CDR1 is LNHNV and CDR2 YYDKDF (reference sequence). This CDR3 has 13 amino acids. Here the CDR3 DNA reads TGTGCCACCCGGGACAGGGGGCAAGAGACCCAGTACTTC. It yields the protein CATRDRGQETQYF. Combining the CDR3 with reference TRBV15 and TRBJ2-5 gives the whole variable domain DAMVIQNPRYQVTQFGKPVTLSCSQTLNHNVMYWYQQKSSQAPKLLFHYYDKDFNNEADTPDNFQSRRPNTSFCFLDIRSPGLGDTAMYLCATRDRGQETQYFGPGTRLLVL.

This clone occurred a few times. This chain joins TRBV28 and TRBJ1-1; TRBD1 matches 8 bases. Per the germline V gene, CDR1 is MDHEN and CDR2 is SYDVKM. V shed 3 bases and J 4 bases; nucleotides not matched to a gene: 7. The CDR3 is made up of 15 amino acids. As DNA, the CDR3 is TGTGCCAGCAGTTTCCCACAGGGGGGATTCACTGAAGCTTTCTTT. Translation gives CASSFPQGGFTEAFF.

This chain connects TRBV5-5 to TRBJ1-1, with D uncertain. Germline assignment: CDR1 SGHKS and CDR2 YYEKEE (reference sequence). There are 15 residues in the CDR3. Trimming stripped 1 base from V and 0 bases from J, with 10 bases between. The CDR3 protein is CASSLYGGVNTEAFF. Written as DNA, the CDR3 is TGTGCCAGCAGCTTGTATGGCGGGGTGAACACTGAAGCTTTCTTT.

The genes are TRBV4-3 and TRBJ1-1; D possibly corresponds to TRBD1 (5 bases). From germline, CDR1 is LGHNA and CDR2 YSLEER. With 0 bases removed from V and 5 bases from J, the gap between germline ends came to 28 bases. The CDR3 is 20 amino acids. The CDR3 sequence: CASSQDIRTLGLRGGTEAFF. The CDR3 DNA follows: TGCGCCAGCAGCCAAGATATCCGGACACTGGGACTCCGAGGTGGGACTGAAGCTTTCTTT.

The V call is TRBV2, the J call TRBJ2-3, with TRBD2 matching over 10 bases. Trimming at V came to 5 bases and at J to 2 bases, leaving 4 bases not matched to a gene. From germline, CDR1 is SNHLY and CDR2 FYNNEI. This CDR3 is built from 15 residues. CDR3 nucleotides: TGTGCCAGCAGTACACTAGCGGGGCCCACAGATACGCAGTATTTT. Translated: CASSTLAGPTDTQYF.

The J gene is TRBJ1-2, the V gene TRBV12-5; D is unclear. The CDR3 consists of 13 residues. Germline V gives CDR1 LGHNT, CDR2 FRNRAP. Deletions cut 6 bases from V and 1 base from J, with 9 bases between. CDR3 in amino acids: CASGTEGNYGYTF. The CDR3 DNA is TGTGCTAGTGGGACTGAGGGTAACTATGGCTACACCTTC.

The rearrangement joins TRBV5-5 to TRBJ2-7; D might be TRBD1 (5 bases). Germline V CDR1 and CDR2: SGHKS, YYEKEE (reference sequence). Trimming removed 0 bases at V and 5 bases at J, with 12 bases between. The CDR3 runs to 14 residues. CDR3 nucleotides: TGTGCCAGCAGCTTGGGGCAGGGCTTCGACGAGCAGTACTTC. Translating it yields CASSLGQGFDEQYF.

The J gene is TRBJ1-5, the V gene TRBV24-1; 7 bases match TRBD1. The CDR3 runs to 13 residues. Germline V gives CDR1 KGHDR, CDR2 SFDVKD. V was pared by 9 bases and J by 0 bases, with 1 base of the junction left unmatched. DNA for the CDR3: TGTGCCACCGGGACAGATAGCAATCAGCCCCAGCATTTT. As protein: CATGTDSNQPQHF.

V and J are TRBV12-3 or TRBV12-4 and TRBJ1-1, with unresolved D. The V and J ends lost 6 bases and 1 base respectively, with 9 bases between them. CDR3 length equals 13 residues. CDR3 bases: TGTGCCAGCAGCGCTACAGAGAACACTGAAGCTTTCTTT. It codes for CASSATENTEAFF.